This T cell receptor (beta chain) stems from a study of blood T cells in healthy people across ages. A second PCR, run for about 7 to 11 cycles, used a sample-barcoded 5' primer plus a J-beta primer mix. TCRdb recomputed calls from the 5' RACE reads with MiXCR, one row per CDR3 protein. The top ten clones hold 6.5% to 8.5% of a sample with around 1,700,000 distinct CDR3 sequences, roughly 30% of them seen once. V was pared by 4 bases and J by 0 bases, with 2 bases of the junction left unmatched. The CDR3 contains 15 residues. Germline loops: CDR1 SGHRS, CDR2 YFSETQ. The chain has TRBV5-1 and TRBJ2-2, with 8 positions matching TRBD1. Sequenced material: blood. The sequence was collected from a woman aged 25 to 39 in good health. The CDR3 sequence: CASSQDRANTGELFF. Written as DNA, the CDR3 is TGCGCCAGCAGCCAGGACAGGGCGAACACCGGGGAGCTGTTTTTT.